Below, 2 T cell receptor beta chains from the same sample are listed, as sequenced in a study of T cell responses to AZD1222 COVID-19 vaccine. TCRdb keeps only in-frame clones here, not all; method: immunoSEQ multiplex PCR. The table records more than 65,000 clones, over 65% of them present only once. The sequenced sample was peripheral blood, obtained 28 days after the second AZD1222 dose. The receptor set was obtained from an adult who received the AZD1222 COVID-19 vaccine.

The CDR3: CASSLGATGADTQYF. The CDR3 bases are TGCGCCAGCAGCTTGGGTGCCACAGGCGCAGATACGCAGTATTTT. The genes are TRBV5-1 and TRBJ2-3, with D possibly TRBD1 on 5 matching bases. V lost 0 bases and J 4 bases, leaving 12 bases between the germline ends. Looked up from germline, CDR1 is SGHRS and CDR2 is YFSETQ. This CDR3 is built from 15 residues.

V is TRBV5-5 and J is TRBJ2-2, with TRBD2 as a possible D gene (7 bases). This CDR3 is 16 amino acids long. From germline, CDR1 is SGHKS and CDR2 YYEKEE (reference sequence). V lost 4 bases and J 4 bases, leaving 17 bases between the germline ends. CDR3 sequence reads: CASSLTRGLGTGELFF. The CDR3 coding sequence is TGTGCCAGCAGCCTTACGCGGGGGCTGGGCACCGGGGAGCTGTTTTTT.